Below, 16 T cell receptor beta chains from the same sample are listed, as sequenced in a study of T cells in Graves' hyperthyroidism and ophthalmopathy. Template material for amplifying TCR beta CDR3 regions consisted of RNA transcripts. The study used the HTBI primer set for a first-round RT-PCR of the TCR CDR3. TCRdb reprocessed the multiplex PCR reads via MiXCR and lists one record per CDR3 protein. The sample contains 500,000 to 650,000 distinct CDR3 sequences, approximately 14% of which appear only once. Sequenced: blood. Receptor source: a woman in her forties or fifties with Graves' ophthalmopathy.

This clonotype was found many times. The genes are TRBV7-9 and TRBJ1-1; D possibly corresponds to TRBD1 (6 bases). The CDR3 covers 14 residues. Trimming left V 5 bases short and J 0 bases short, with 10 bases between. CDR1 is SEHNR and CDR2 is FQNEAQ in the germline V gene (reference sequence). The chain's CDR3 is CASSRDTMNTEAFF. The CDR3 nucleotides are TGTGCCAGCAGCAGGGACACCATGAACACTGAAGCTTTCTTT.

This clonotype was observed a few times. The chain carries TRBV28 and TRBJ2-3, with D possibly being TRBD2 (5 bases). Trimming pared 4 bases from V and 2 bases from J, leaving 13 bases between. The CDR3 loop spans 15 amino acids. Germline loops: CDR1 MDHEN, CDR2 SYDVKM. The CDR3 reads CASSSPTEATDTQYF. The CDR3 nucleotides are TGTGCCAGCAGTTCACCGACGGAGGCCACAGATACGCAGTATTTT.

This clonotype occurred once. J is TRBJ1-3 and V is TRBV18, with D possibly matching TRBD1 (6 bases). The ends were cut back, 5 bases at V and 0 bases at J, with 14 bases in the middle. Germline V gene lookup returns CDR1 KGHSH and CDR2 LQKENI. The CDR3 contains 16 residues. The CDR3 spells CASSDRTLISGNTIYF. As DNA, the CDR3 is TGTGCCAGCTCAGACAGGACTCTGATCTCTGGAAACACCATATATTTT.

CDR3 in amino acids: CASSVREGLGLNNEQFF. The CDR3 DNA reads TGTGCCAGCAGCGTAAGGGAGGGGCTGGGGCTAAACAATGAGCAGTTCTTC. The chain joins TRBV7-9 to TRBJ2-1; the match to TRBD2 covers 7 bases. The CDR3 runs 17 residues. Germline lookup yields CDR1 SEHNR and CDR2 FQNEAQ (reference sequence). J was trimmed by 5 bases and V by 5 bases; bases with no gene match: 15.

This clonotype came up many times. The chain couples TRBV20-1 to TRBJ2-5; D may match TRBD1 or TRBD2 (6 bases each). Trimming cost V 1 base and J 0 bases, with 12 bases left between them. Per the germline V gene, CDR1 is DFQATT and CDR2 is SNEGSKA (reference sequence). The CDR3 spans 15 residues. CDR3 region: CSARAGAGNQETQYF. CDR3 DNA sequence: TGCAGTGCTAGAGCGGGGGCGGGGAACCAAGAGACCCAGTACTTC.

This clonotype was recorded at least ten times. The chain links TRBV7-2 to TRBJ2-5, with D hard to call. Germline lookup yields CDR1 SGHTA and CDR2 FQGNSA. The CDR3 contains 14 residues. V lost 1 base, J lost 4 bases, and 10 bases lay in between. The DNA of the CDR3 is TGTGCCAGCAGCTTAGGTGTGGTCCGAGAGACCCAGTACTTC. It yields the protein CASSLGVVRETQYF.

V gene TRBV4-1 combines with J gene TRBJ1-1; a weak D match, TRBD1 (5 bases). V was shortened by 0 bases and J by 8 bases, with 16 bases between the two germline ends. CDR3 length equals 15 residues. Germline-derived CDR1 and CDR2 are MGHRA and YSYEKL. CDR3 sequence (DNA): TGCGCCAGCAGCCAAGATTCCAGGGCCTCGTACGAAGCTTTCTTT. This translates into CASSQDSRASYEAFF.

This clonotype was observed a handful of times. The chain is built from TRBV4-3 and TRBJ1-2, with 9 bases that match TRBD1. After removal of 4 bases from V and 8 bases from J, the junction contained 8 bases not matched to a gene. Germline CDR1 and CDR2: LGHNA and YSLEER. This CDR3 contains 14 residues. CDR3 DNA: TGCGCCAGCAGCCCTACAGGGGGCCGTAGGGGCTACACCTTC. It encodes CASSPTGGRRGYTF.

Many counts were recorded for this clonotype. The chain couples TRBV7-3 to TRBJ2-3; no definite D call. There are 14 residues in the CDR3. V was pared by 2 bases and J by 2 bases, with 8 bases between. Germline CDR1 and CDR2: SGHTA and FQGTGA. This CDR3 is CASSLRRDTDTQYF. In nucleotides, the CDR3 is TGTGCCAGCAGCTTACGAAGGGACACAGATACGCAGTATTTT.

This clonotype was detected many times. The rearrangement uses TRBV28 and TRBJ1-5; TRBD1 agrees at 7 bases. The CDR3 extends over 14 amino acids. Germline V CDR1 and CDR2: MDHEN, SYDVKM. With V trimmed by 7 bases and J by 1 base, 4 bases remained unmatched. In DNA, the CDR3 is TGTGCCAGCATTGCGACAGGGAGCAATCAGCCCCAGCATTTT. Translating gives CASIATGSNQPQHF.

On this clonotype itself: A much larger clone is a single base away; this may be a read error. The chain carries TRBV27 and TRBJ1-6, with TRBD1 identical over 8 bases. CDR1 MNHEY and CDR2 SMNVEV come from the germline V gene (reference sequence). The CDR3 spans 14 residues. V trimming: 7 bases; J trimming: 9 bases; junction bases outside the gene matches: 8. CDR3 DNA: TGTGCCAGCACATTTGGACAGGGTAGTTCACCCCTCCACTTT. It specifies CASTFGQGSSPLHF.

This clonotype was detected many times. The rearrangement uses TRBV28 and TRBJ2-3; no reliable D call. V was pared by 2 bases and J by 3 bases, with 15 bases between. The germline V gene encodes CDR1 MDHEN and CDR2 SYDVKM. This CDR3 is 16 amino acids long. CDR3 region: CASSLGVMRLTDTQYF. The CDR3 DNA reads TGTGCCAGCAGTTTAGGGGTTATGAGGTTAACAGATACGCAGTATTTT.

The chain has TRBV7-9 and TRBJ2-1; 12 nucleotides agree with TRBD2. Looked up from germline, CDR1 is SEHNR and CDR2 is FQNEAQ (reference sequence). V trimming: 5 bases; J trimming: 9 bases; junction bases outside the gene matches: 8. The length of the CDR3 is 15 residues. The CDR3 loop reads CASSPGLAGGVEQFF. The CDR3, as DNA: TGTGCCAGCAGCCCTGGCCTAGCGGGAGGGGTTGAGCAGTTCTTC.

There are a few counts of this clonotype. CDR3 nucleotides: TGTGCCAGCAGTCGAGTCAGGGGCTGGACAGATACGCAGTATTTT. Its protein product is CASSRVRGWTDTQYF. This chain joins TRBV27 and TRBJ2-3; TRBD1 might be the D (6 bases). In germline, CDR1 is MNHEY, CDR2 SMNVEV (reference sequence). The V and J ends lost 5 bases and 3 bases respectively, with 15 bases between them. This CDR3 has 15 residues.

The V call is TRBV7-9, the J call TRBJ1-5; D may be TRBD1 (5 bases). Trimming stripped 4 bases from V and 6 bases from J, with 13 bases between. Germline V gene lookup returns CDR1 SEHNR and CDR2 FQNEAQ (reference sequence). CDR3 length: 14 residues. For the CDR3, the DNA is TGTGCCAGCAGCTCATTGACAGAGGGTCAGCCCCAGCATTTT. Amino acid sequence: CASSSLTEGQPQHF.

This clonotype was seen more than once but under ten times. The chain is built from TRBV4-1 and TRBJ2-7; no clear D gene. This CDR3 has 17 amino acids. Germline V gene lookup returns CDR1 MGHRA and CDR2 YSYEKL. Trimming took off 0 bases at V and 2 bases at J, with 17 bases between the two ends. The CDR3 sequence: CASSQDQVAAGPYEQYF. In nucleotides, the CDR3 is TGCGCCAGCAGCCAAGATCAGGTCGCTGCTGGTCCCTACGAGCAGTACTTC.